This T cell receptor (beta chain) was recorded in a study of identical twins. Study-wide points: Zero-insertion analyses were open to partial confounding by invariant MAIT and iNKT cells. When twins shared out-of-frame alpha sequences, those sequences had excess low generation probability. Less excess twin sharing appeared in beta out-of-frame sequences.

Remarks on this clonotype: Its antigen is currently unknown.

TCRdb re-analysed the 5' RACE reads in MiXCR, keeping a single row per CDR3 protein. The sample yields about 920,000 distinct CDR3 sequences, approximately 13% seen once. CDR1 and CDR2 (germline): PRHDT, FYEKMQ (reference sequence). The CDR3 contains 15 residues. The ends lost 7 bases at V and 2 bases at J; junction bases unmatched: 7. This same sample was also part of a study on yellow fever vaccine responses in identical twins. This second report adds: Twins reportedly appeared to share part of their vaccine T cell response while keeping part individual.

The V gene is TRBV13, the J gene TRBJ2-7; TRBD2 aligns across 11 bases. The TCR originated in a woman aged 18 to 35 in good health. The sequenced material came from PBMCs. CDR3 region: CASTQLTSGAYEQYF. In nucleotides, the CDR3 is TGTGCCAGCACCCAGCTGACTAGCGGGGCCTACGAGCAGTACTTC. The full variable domain, with the rest looked up from reference TRBV13 and TRBJ2-7, is AAGVIQSPRHLIKEKRETATLKCYPIPRHDTVYWYQQGPGQDPQFLISFYEKMQSDKGSIPDRFSAQQFSDYHSELNMSSLELGDSALYFCASTQLTSGAYEQYFGPGTRLTVT.